This entry describes one TCR beta chain. What it recognizes is unknown. Anti-CD45RO beads selected memory T cells out of the CD45RA-negative fraction. This entry comes from a study of relationships among human T cell subsets. V gave up 0 bases and J gave up 1 base, with 16 bases separating them. Germline V CDR1 and CDR2: SGHRS, YFSETQ. The CDR3 runs to 17 residues. Study findings and constraints: Over 55% of CD8+ cytotoxic sequences came from clones with over 100 reads. Bead-based sorting did not rule out CD4+CD8+ double-positive cells.

From mRNA, alpha and beta CDR3 regions were amplified using semiquantitative ARM-PCR. ARM-PCR used tagged nested gene-specific primers, then communal superprimers for exponential amplification. Each CDR3 protein gets one entry after TCRdb re-called the multiplex PCR reads with MiXCR. The sample shows about 9,000 distinct CDR3 sequences, about 55% of them seen only once. The specimen sequenced was memory T cells sorted from blood. The receptor was derived from a man between 35 and 55 years old in good health. The chain couples TRBV5-1 to TRBJ2-5; TRBD1 or TRBD2 may be the D gene (5 bases each). CDR3 amino acids: CASSLGPGAGFQETQYF. CDR3 sequence (DNA): TGCGCCAGCAGCTTGGGGCCCGGGGCGGGCTTCCAAGAGACCCAGTACTTC. The full variable domain, with the rest looked up from reference TRBV5-1 and TRBJ2-5, is KAGVTQTPRYLIKTRGQQVTLSCSPISGHRSVSWYQQTPGQGLQFLFEYFSETQRNKGNFPGRFSGRQFSNSRSEMNVSTLELGDSALYLCASSLGPGAGFQETQYFGPGTRLLVL.